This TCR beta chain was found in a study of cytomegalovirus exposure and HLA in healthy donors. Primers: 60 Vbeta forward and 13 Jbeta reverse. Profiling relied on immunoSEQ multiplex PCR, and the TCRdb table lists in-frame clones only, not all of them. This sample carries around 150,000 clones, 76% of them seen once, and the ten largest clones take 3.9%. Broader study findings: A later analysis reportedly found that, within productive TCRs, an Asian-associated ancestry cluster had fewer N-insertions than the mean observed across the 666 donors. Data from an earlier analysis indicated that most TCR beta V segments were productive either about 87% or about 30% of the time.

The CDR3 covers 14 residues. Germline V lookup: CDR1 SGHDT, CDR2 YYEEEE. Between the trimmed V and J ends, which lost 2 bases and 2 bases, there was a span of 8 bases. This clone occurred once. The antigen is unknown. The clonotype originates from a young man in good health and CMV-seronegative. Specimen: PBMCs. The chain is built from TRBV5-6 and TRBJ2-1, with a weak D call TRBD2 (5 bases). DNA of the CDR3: TGTGCCAGCAGCTTCGACTACACCTACAATGAGCAGTTCTTC. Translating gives CASSFDYTYNEQFF.